A selection of T cell receptor beta chains follows, all from one sample in a study of shared clonotypes between healthy human individuals. TCRdb's table, derived via immunoSEQ multiplex PCR, lists solely in-frame clones and lacks some. The data show about 2.4 million clones, approximately 93% seen once. Sequencing used naive CD4+ T cells from PBMCs. All receptors derive from a man between 18 and 29 years old in good health. Some clones in this sample may be carry-over from other donors' samples. The CDR3 runs from the conserved cysteine through the conserved F or W. Each record gives: J gene, clone size, V gene, D gene, CDR3 protein, CDR3 DNA. A D gene is named only where the DNA matches it firmly. Expanded clones are given a class, and other clones once, few, many or no size at all.

TRBJ2-5 NA TRBV27 TRBD1 CASSFNRGREETQYF TGTGCCAGCAGCTTTAACAGGGGGCGGGAGGAGACCCAGTACTTC
TRBJ2-5 NA TRBV5-1 NA CASSLDSFETQYF TGCGCCAGCAGCTTGGACAGTTTCGAGACCCAGTACTTC
TRBJ1-3 NA TRBV4-1 TRBD1 CASSQGQGGISGNTIYF TGCGCCAGCAGCCAGGGACAGGGGGGAATTTCTGGAAACACCATATATTTT
TRBJ1-5 few TRBV18 TRBD1 CASSRDRADQPQHF TGTGCCAGCTCAAGGGACAGGGCGGATCAGCCCCAGCATTTT
TRBJ1-4 NA TRBV6-6 TRBD1 CASSYSGRGNEKLFF TGTGCCAGCAGTTACTCTGGCAGGGGGAATGAAAAACTGTTTTTT
TRBJ2-1 NA TRBV25-1 TRBD2 CASSFSGRSNEQFF TGTGCCAGCAGTTTTAGCGGGAGATCTAATGAGCAGTTCTTC
TRBJ2-3 NA TRBV7-3 NA CASSSMPGSDTQYF TGTGCCAGCAGCTCTATGCCTGGGTCGGATACGCAGTATTTT
TRBJ1-1 NA TRBV7-9 NA CASSLIDSEAFF TGTGCCAGCAGCTTAATCGACAGTGAAGCTTTCTTT
TRBJ1-2 once TRBV4-2 NA CASSQEKGARGYTF TGTGCCAGCAGCCAAGAAAAAGGGGCGAGGGGTTACACCTTC
TRBJ2-2 NA TRBV30 TRBD1 CAWKTGGFRSTGELFF TGTGCCTGGAAAACAGGGGGGTTTCGAAGCACCGGGGAGCTGTTTTTT
TRBJ2-7 NA TRBV27 TRBD2 CASTSAASGAYEQYF TGTGCCAGCACCTCCGCAGCTAGCGGGGCCTACGAGCAGTACTTC
TRBJ1-1 NA TRBV28 NA CASSLDLQWEAFF TGTGCCAGCAGTTTGGACCTACAGTGGGAAGCTTTCTTT
TRBJ2-7 NA TRBV4-2 NA CASSQLGLSSYEQYF TGTGCCAGCAGCCAGCTGGGACTGTCCTCCTACGAGCAGTACTTC
TRBJ2-3 few TRBV9 NA CASTSTPARADTQYF TGTGCCAGCACCTCAACCCCGGCCAGGGCAGATACGCAGTATTTT
TRBJ1-2 NA TRBV27 NA CASSLRGSGGYTF TGTGCCAGCAGTTTACGTGGGTCTGGTGGCTACACCTTC
TRBJ1-1 NA TRBV7-9 TRBD1 CAGRGRGTEAFF TGTGCCGGAAGGGGGCGCGGCACTGAAGCTTTCTTT
TRBJ2-1 NA TRBV28 TRBD2 CASSFLAGGYNEQFF TGTGCCAGCAGTTTTTTGGCGGGAGGATACAATGAGCAGTTCTTC
TRBJ1-1 NA TRBV25-1 NA CASSNHRDTEAFF TGTGCCAGCAGCAACCACAGGGACACTGAAGCTTTCTTT
TRBJ2-7 NA TRBV23-1 TRBD1 CASSQSEGQAVSEQYF TGCGCCAGCAGTCAATCGGAGGGACAGGCGGTCTCCGAGCAGTACTTC
TRBJ1-1 NA TRBV2 TRBD1 CASSGTGGSDTEAFF TGTGCCAGCAGTGGGACAGGGGGCTCTGACACTGAAGCTTTCTTT
TRBJ1-6 NA TRBV4-3 NA CASSQDRTGRANSPLHF TGCGCCAGCAGCCAAGATCGGACGGGCAGAGCAAATTCACCCCTCCACTTT
TRBJ2-2 NA TRBV5-1 NA CASSLAVSGELFF TGCGCCAGCAGCTTGGCAGTATCCGGGGAGCTGTTTTTT
TRBJ2-2 NA TRBV7-3 TRBD1 CASRSGTGSPGELFF TGTGCCAGCAGATCCGGGACAGGGAGCCCCGGGGAGCTGTTTTTT
TRBJ2-7 NA TRBV5-1 TRBD1 CASSYGTAIPYEQYF TGCGCCAGCAGCTACGGGACAGCCATCCCCTACGAGCAGTACTTC
TRBJ1-1 NA TRBV6-1 NA CASSEPRQTNTEAFF TGTGCCAGCAGTGAACCAAGACAAACTAACACTGAAGCTTTCTTT
TRBJ1-1 NA TRBV5-1 NA CASSREGRGDTEAFF TGCGCCAGCAGCCGGGAGGGGAGAGGGGACACTGAAGCTTTCTTT
TRBJ2-7 NA TRBV6-1 TRBD1 CASSRGQGGSYEQYF TGTGCCAGCAGTCGTGGACAGGGGGGGTCCTACGAGCAGTACTTC
TRBJ2-2 NA TRBV7-6 NA CASSWGQRDATGELFF TGTGCCAGCAGCTGGGGACAACGGGACGCCACCGGGGAGCTGTTTTTT
TRBJ1-1 NA TRBV9 NA CASSPRPSVGNTEAFF TGTGCCAGCAGCCCTCGCCCTTCGGTAGGGAACACTGAAGCTTTCTTT
TRBJ2-7 once TRBV9 NA CASSLTAIGPYEQYF TGTGCCAGCAGCTTGACAGCTATAGGCCCCTACGAGCAGTACTTC
TRBJ2-3 NA TRBV7-2 NA CASSEGTVYTDTQYF TGTGCCAGCAGCGAAGGGACCGTCTACACAGATACGCAGTATTTT
TRBJ1-5 NA TRBV6-1 TRBD1 CASSGLQGGNQPQHF TGTGCCAGCAGTGGGCTACAGGGGGGCAATCAGCCCCAGCATTTT
TRBJ2-1 NA TRBV11-3 TRBD2 CASSRTGLAGYNEQFF TGTGCCAGCAGCCGAACGGGGCTAGCGGGTTACAATGAGCAGTTCTTC
TRBJ2-7 NA TRBV7-2 NA CASSLGTSPLYEQYF TGTGCCAGCAGCTTAGGTACTAGCCCCCTCTACGAGCAGTACTTC
TRBJ1-4 NA TRBV11-2 TRBD1 CASSPSGQPNEKLFF TGTGCCAGCAGCCCATCGGGACAGCCTAATGAAAAACTGTTTTTT
TRBJ2-7 NA TRBV2 TRBD1 CASSKLSDRGYEQYF TGTGCCAGCAGTAAACTATCGGACAGGGGCTACGAGCAGTACTTC
TRBJ2-7 NA TRBV28 NA CASRTGPGVYEQYF TGTGCCAGCCGAACGGGACCGGGGGTCTACGAGCAGTACTTC
TRBJ2-7 NA TRBV29-1 NA CSVGLGYEQYF TGCAGCGTCGGACTGGGCTACGAGCAGTACTTC
TRBJ1-2 NA TRBV28 NA CASSLFRGGYTF TGTGCCAGCAGTTTGTTTAGGGGTGGCTACACCTTC
TRBJ2-1 NA TRBV20-1 NA CSALGGQQFF TGCAGTGCCCTTGGGGGACAGCAGTTCTTC
TRBJ2-3 NA TRBV30 TRBD2 CAWSVRVTSGYTDTQYF TGTGCCTGGAGTGTACGTGTGACTAGCGGATACACAGATACGCAGTATTTT
TRBJ2-3 NA TRBV7-9 NA CASSLVRPDTQYF TGTGCCAGCAGCTTAGTCAGGCCAGATACGCAGTATTTT
TRBJ2-7 once TRBV5-1 NA CASGPGGTAAYEQYF TGCGCCAGCGGTCCCGGTGGGACGGCAGCCTACGAGCAGTACTTC
TRBJ1-5 NA TRBV7-2 NA CASSFSSVESVPQHF TGTGCCAGCAGCTTTTCTTCAGTAGAATCGGTGCCCCAGCATTTT
TRBJ1-5 NA TRBV10-3 NA CAISESKGRQPQHF TGTGCCATCAGTGAGTCAAAGGGGAGGCAGCCCCAGCATTTT